A single T cell receptor (beta chain) is shown here with its context. The junction had 4 bases not matched to a gene; V was cut back by 1 base and J by 6 bases. The CDR3 length is 15 residues. CDR1 is SEHNR, CDR2 FQNEAQ, per germline (reference sequence). Measured with immunoSEQ multiplex PCR; TCRdb has only the in-frame clones, and not every one. The sample consists of tens of thousands of clones, 85% to 90% of them appearing once. These data come from a study of Tregs in tolerant kidney transplant recipients. The chain carries TRBV7-9 and TRBJ1-2; 11 bases are shared with TRBD1. The sequenced sample was CD4+ T cells from blood, obtained before the transplant. The clonotype originates from a human donor who received a combined kidney and bone marrow transplant. This CDR3 reads CASSLGGQGAHGYTF. The DNA for the CDR3 is TGTGCCAGCAGCTTAGGTGGACAGGGGGCGCATGGCTACACCTTC.